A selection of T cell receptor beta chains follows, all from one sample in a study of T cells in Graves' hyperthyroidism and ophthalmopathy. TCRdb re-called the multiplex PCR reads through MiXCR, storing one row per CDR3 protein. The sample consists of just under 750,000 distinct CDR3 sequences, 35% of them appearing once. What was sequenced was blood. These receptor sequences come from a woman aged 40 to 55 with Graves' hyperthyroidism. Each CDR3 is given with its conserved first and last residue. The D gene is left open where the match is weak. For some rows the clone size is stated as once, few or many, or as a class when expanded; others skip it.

CDR3nt: TGTGCCAGCAGCATGGGGGGGGACACCGGGGAGCTGTTTTTT
CDR3aa: CASSMGGDTGELFF
v_gene: TRBV7-9
j_gene: TRBJ2-2
d_gene: TRBD2
abundance: .

CDR3nt: TGTGCCAGCAGCCCACAAATAGGTGGAAACTACGAGCAGTACTTC
CDR3aa: CASSPQIGGNYEQYF
v_gene: TRBV7-7
j_gene: TRBJ2-7
d_gene: .
abundance: .

CDR3nt: TGTGCCAGCAGCTCCGGGTCTATTTCCCCCTACGAGCAGTACTTC
CDR3aa: CASSSGSISPYEQYF
v_gene: TRBV7-9
j_gene: TRBJ2-7
d_gene: .
abundance: many

CDR3nt: TGTGCCAGCAGTCCGCCAGGACTTACGGGGGAGCAGTACTTC
CDR3aa: CASSPPGLTGEQYF
v_gene: TRBV12-3/TRBV12-4
j_gene: TRBJ2-7
d_gene: .
abundance: many

CDR3nt: TGTGCCAGCAGTTACTCTTGGCACAGCACAGATACGCAGTATTTT
CDR3aa: CASSYSWHSTDTQYF
v_gene: TRBV6-5
j_gene: TRBJ2-3
d_gene: .
abundance: .

CDR3nt: TGTGCCAGCAGTGAACGGACAGGGTCTGGCTACACCTTC
CDR3aa: CASSERTGSGYTF
v_gene: TRBV6-5
j_gene: TRBJ1-2
d_gene: TRBD1
abundance: few

CDR3nt: TGTGCCAGCAAGATAGACAACTCTGGAAACACCATATATTTT
CDR3aa: CASKIDNSGNTIYF
v_gene: TRBV6-5
j_gene: TRBJ1-3
d_gene: .
abundance: .

CDR3nt: TGTGCCTGGAGTCGGACGGACAGGGAGATATACGAGCAGTACTTC
CDR3aa: CAWSRTDREIYEQYF
v_gene: TRBV19
j_gene: TRBJ2-7
d_gene: TRBD1
abundance: .

CDR3nt: TGTGCCAGCAGCTTTTCGGGACGCTTTAGCTCCTATAATTCACCCCTCCACTTT
CDR3aa: CASSFSGRFSSYNSPLHF
v_gene: TRBV7-2
j_gene: TRBJ1-6
d_gene: .
abundance: .

CDR3nt: TGTGCCAGCAGCTTACCGGCACGCGGTGGGGCAGATACGCAGTATTTT
CDR3aa: CASSLPARGGADTQYF
v_gene: TRBV7-2
j_gene: TRBJ2-3
d_gene: .
abundance: .

CDR3nt: TGTGCCACCCGAGCTCCCAACAGTATTGGCTACACCTTC
CDR3aa: CATRAPNSIGYTF
v_gene: TRBV24-1
j_gene: TRBJ1-2
d_gene: .
abundance: many

CDR3nt: TGTGCCAGCAGCGGGGGACAGCGGGGAAGTGAAGCTTTCTTT
CDR3aa: CASSGGQRGSEAFF
v_gene: TRBV7-2
j_gene: TRBJ1-1
d_gene: TRBD1
abundance: .

CDR3nt: TGTGCCAGCAGCATAAGACAGCCCGGCGTTATCACTGAAGCTTTCTTT
CDR3aa: CASSIRQPGVITEAFF
v_gene: TRBV5-6
j_gene: TRBJ1-1
d_gene: .
abundance: .

CDR3nt: TGCGCCAGCCCCCCGATATTTGAAGTCGGCGATAGCGATCAGCCCCAGCATTTT
CDR3aa: CASPPIFEVGDSDQPQHF
v_gene: TRBV10-1
j_gene: TRBJ1-5
d_gene: .
abundance: once

CDR3nt: TGTGCCAGCAGCTCAGGACCCTATGGGGAGCTGGTTTTT
CDR3aa: CASSSGPYGELVF
v_gene: TRBV11-2
j_gene: TRBJ2-2
d_gene: .
abundance: .

CDR3nt: TGTGCCAGCAGCCAAGCCCCCCAGACGACAGAGGGAAATTCACCCCTCCACTTT
CDR3aa: CASSQAPQTTEGNSPLHF
v_gene: TRBV7-2
j_gene: TRBJ1-6
d_gene: .
abundance: .

CDR3nt: TGTGCCCCCGTCCCGACAGGAGGGAACACTGAAGCTTTCTTT
CDR3aa: CAPVPTGGNTEAFF
v_gene: TRBV14
j_gene: TRBJ1-1
d_gene: .
abundance: once

CDR3nt: TGTGCCACCAGCAGAGAAAAGGGAGGAGAGCCCCAGCATTTT
CDR3aa: CATSREKGGEPQHF
v_gene: TRBV15
j_gene: TRBJ1-5
d_gene: .
abundance: many

CDR3nt: TGTGCCATCAGTGAGTCAGGAGCGGGAGTTGCGGCGAACACCGGGGAGCTGTTTTTT
CDR3aa: CAISESGAGVAANTGELFF
v_gene: TRBV10-3
j_gene: TRBJ2-2
d_gene: TRBD2
abundance: .

CDR3nt: TGTGCCAGCTTAAAACGTCGGGGGGACACCATATATTTT
CDR3aa: CASLKRRGDTIYF
v_gene: TRBV6-5
j_gene: TRBJ1-3
d_gene: .
abundance: .

CDR3nt: TGTGCCAGCAGCTCACAGGAGGGGAGCTCCTACGAGCAGTACTTC
CDR3aa: CASSSQEGSSYEQYF
v_gene: TRBV7-2
j_gene: TRBJ2-7
d_gene: .
abundance: many

CDR3nt: TGCAGTTTAGGGAGGCGCGGCACTGAAGCTTTCTTT
CDR3aa: CSLGRRGTEAFF
v_gene: TRBV20-1
j_gene: TRBJ1-1
d_gene: .
abundance: .

CDR3nt: TGTGCCAGTAGGACCGGGACAGGGCTCAGCCGGACCGGGGAGCTGTTTTTT
CDR3aa: CASRTGTGLSRTGELFF
v_gene: TRBV19
j_gene: TRBJ2-2
d_gene: TRBD1
abundance: .

CDR3nt: TGTGCCAGCAGTGAAGTGACAGCTCAGCCCCAGCATTTT
CDR3aa: CASSEVTAQPQHF
v_gene: TRBV2
j_gene: TRBJ1-5
d_gene: .
abundance: many

CDR3nt: TGTGCCAGTAGTATAGAAGGGGAAACCTACGAGCAGTACTTC
CDR3aa: CASSIEGETYEQYF
v_gene: TRBV19
j_gene: TRBJ2-7
d_gene: .
abundance: many

CDR3nt: TGTGCCACCAGCAGAAGGTCCCTTGGGGATGAGCAGTTCTTC
CDR3aa: CATSRRSLGDEQFF
v_gene: TRBV15
j_gene: TRBJ2-1
d_gene: .
abundance: few

CDR3nt: TGTGCCAGCAGTTTGACAGGGCTGATATCCGGGGCCAACGTCCTGACTTTC
CDR3aa: CASSLTGLISGANVLTF
v_gene: TRBV12-3/TRBV12-4
j_gene: TRBJ2-6
d_gene: TRBD1
abundance: many

CDR3nt: TGCGCCAGCAGCCAAGAATTGGAAGGGGCGGGAGGGGAGACCCAGTACTTC
CDR3aa: CASSQELEGAGGETQYF
v_gene: TRBV7-3
j_gene: TRBJ2-5
d_gene: TRBD2
abundance: .

CDR3nt: TGTGCCAGCAGTTACTCGGGGGGTTCCGCCTACGAGCAGTACTTC
CDR3aa: CASSYSGGSAYEQYF
v_gene: TRBV6-5
j_gene: TRBJ2-7
d_gene: .
abundance: few

CDR3nt: TGTGCCAGCAGCGGACTAGCGGGGGGGCCGAAGGCAGATACGCAGTATTTT
CDR3aa: CASSGLAGGPKADTQYF
v_gene: TRBV9
j_gene: TRBJ2-3
d_gene: TRBD2
abundance: .

CDR3nt: TGCGCCAGCAAGGAGACAGGGGAGAACACTGAAGCTTTCTTT
CDR3aa: CASKETGENTEAFF
v_gene: TRBV5-1
j_gene: TRBJ1-1
d_gene: TRBD1
abundance: few

CDR3nt: TGTGCCAGCAGCATCCGTGAGAATTCACCCCTCCACTTT
CDR3aa: CASSIRENSPLHF
v_gene: TRBV5-8
j_gene: TRBJ1-6
d_gene: .
abundance: many

CDR3nt: TGTGCCAGCAGTCCAAGACAGGGCCCAAAATCCCACGAGCAGTACTTC
CDR3aa: CASSPRQGPKSHEQYF
v_gene: TRBV6-1
j_gene: TRBJ2-7
d_gene: TRBD1
abundance: .

CDR3nt: TGCAGCCACGGCTCGGGTGGTACAACCTCAGGGGAGACCCAGTACTTC
CDR3aa: CSHGSGGTTSGETQYF
v_gene: TRBV29-1
j_gene: TRBJ2-5
d_gene: .
abundance: many

CDR3nt: TGCAGCGTTATAGGGGAAGAAAAACTGTTTTTT
CDR3aa: CSVIGEEKLFF
v_gene: TRBV29-1
j_gene: TRBJ1-4
d_gene: .
abundance: few

CDR3nt: TGCAGTGCTAGATCCACGAGGGTGGCTTTCTTT
CDR3aa: CSARSTRVAFF
v_gene: TRBV20-1
j_gene: TRBJ1-1
d_gene: .
abundance: many

CDR3nt: TGTGCCAGCAGCTACCGGGGACAGGGGGCGAATTCACCCCTCCACTTT
CDR3aa: CASSYRGQGANSPLHF
v_gene: TRBV7-2
j_gene: TRBJ1-6
d_gene: TRBD1
abundance: once

CDR3nt: TGTGCCAGCAGCAAATGGACAGGGGCAAGTGGCTACACCTTC
CDR3aa: CASSKWTGASGYTF
v_gene: TRBV13
j_gene: TRBJ1-2
d_gene: TRBD1
abundance: few

CDR3nt: TGTGCCAGCAGCGTAGCAGTCGAGGGCAGTGCCTCACCCCTCCACTTT
CDR3aa: CASSVAVEGSASPLHF
v_gene: TRBV9
j_gene: TRBJ1-6
d_gene: .
abundance: many

CDR3nt: TGTGCCAGCAGCCCTACGACAGGGCGAACTGAAGCTTTCTTT
CDR3aa: CASSPTTGRTEAFF
v_gene: TRBV7-2
j_gene: TRBJ1-1
d_gene: TRBD1
abundance: few

CDR3nt: TGTGCCAGCTGGGGGACAGACACCGAAGCTTTCTTT
CDR3aa: CASWGTDTEAFF
v_gene: TRBV7-9
j_gene: TRBJ1-1
d_gene: TRBD1
abundance: .

CDR3nt: TGTGCCAGCAGCTTGGCATGGACAGGGGGAGGCACTGAAGCTTTCTTT
CDR3aa: CASSLAWTGGGTEAFF
v_gene: TRBV5-4
j_gene: TRBJ1-1
d_gene: TRBD1
abundance: .

CDR3nt: TGTGCCAGCAGCCGAGACAGGGCCAAAGCTTTCTTT
CDR3aa: CASSRDRAKAFF
v_gene: TRBV7-2
j_gene: TRBJ1-1
d_gene: TRBD1
abundance: many

CDR3nt: TGTGCCAGCAGTTACCCGATTAACTATGGCTACACCTTC
CDR3aa: CASSYPINYGYTF
v_gene: TRBV6-5
j_gene: TRBJ1-2
d_gene: .
abundance: few

CDR3nt: TGTGCCAGCAGTGCCGGAGGGCCTAATAGCAATCAGCCCCAGCATTTT
CDR3aa: CASSAGGPNSNQPQHF
v_gene: TRBV9
j_gene: TRBJ1-5
d_gene: .
abundance: many

CDR3nt: TGTGCCAGCAGCCTCAAGGGGGACAGACCAATCTTTAATGAAAAACTGTTTTTT
CDR3aa: CASSLKGDRPIFNEKLFF
v_gene: TRBV7-8
j_gene: TRBJ1-4
d_gene: TRBD1
abundance: few

CDR3nt: TGTGCCATCAGCCCGGGGTTTGGGGATTCACCCCTCCACTTT
CDR3aa: CAISPGFGDSPLHF
v_gene: TRBV10-3
j_gene: TRBJ1-6
d_gene: .
abundance: many

CDR3nt: TGCGCCAGCAGCCAGCGGGGGAGCTTCCAAGAGACCCAGTACTTC
CDR3aa: CASSQRGSFQETQYF
v_gene: TRBV4-1
j_gene: TRBJ2-5
d_gene: TRBD2
abundance: few

CDR3nt: TGTGCCAGCGGAAAGGGGGACAGGGGCTCCGGGGTAAATTCACCCCTCCACTTT
CDR3aa: CASGKGDRGSGVNSPLHF
v_gene: TRBV7-2
j_gene: TRBJ1-6
d_gene: TRBD1
abundance: few

CDR3nt: TGTGCCAGCAGCCGCAACCCCCGCGGGCAAGAGACCCAGTACTTC
CDR3aa: CASSRNPRGQETQYF
v_gene: TRBV7-8
j_gene: TRBJ2-5
d_gene: .
abundance: .

CDR3nt: TGTGCCAGCAGCTTAACAATCTACGAGCAGTACTTC
CDR3aa: CASSLTIYEQYF
v_gene: TRBV7-2
j_gene: TRBJ2-7
d_gene: .
abundance: many

CDR3nt: TGCAGTGCTAGGCCGGGGAACACTGAAGCTTTCTTT
CDR3aa: CSARPGNTEAFF
v_gene: TRBV20-1
j_gene: TRBJ1-1
d_gene: .
abundance: many

CDR3nt: TGTGCCAGCAGTGAATTCCTTGGACAGGGCACGCTACCGCGCTATGGCTACACCTTC
CDR3aa: CASSEFLGQGTLPRYGYTF
v_gene: TRBV25-1
j_gene: TRBJ1-2
d_gene: TRBD1
abundance: .

CDR3nt: TGTGCCATCAGTTACGGGGCGGACACCGGGGAGCTGTTTTTT
CDR3aa: CAISYGADTGELFF
v_gene: TRBV10-3
j_gene: TRBJ2-2
d_gene: .
abundance: .